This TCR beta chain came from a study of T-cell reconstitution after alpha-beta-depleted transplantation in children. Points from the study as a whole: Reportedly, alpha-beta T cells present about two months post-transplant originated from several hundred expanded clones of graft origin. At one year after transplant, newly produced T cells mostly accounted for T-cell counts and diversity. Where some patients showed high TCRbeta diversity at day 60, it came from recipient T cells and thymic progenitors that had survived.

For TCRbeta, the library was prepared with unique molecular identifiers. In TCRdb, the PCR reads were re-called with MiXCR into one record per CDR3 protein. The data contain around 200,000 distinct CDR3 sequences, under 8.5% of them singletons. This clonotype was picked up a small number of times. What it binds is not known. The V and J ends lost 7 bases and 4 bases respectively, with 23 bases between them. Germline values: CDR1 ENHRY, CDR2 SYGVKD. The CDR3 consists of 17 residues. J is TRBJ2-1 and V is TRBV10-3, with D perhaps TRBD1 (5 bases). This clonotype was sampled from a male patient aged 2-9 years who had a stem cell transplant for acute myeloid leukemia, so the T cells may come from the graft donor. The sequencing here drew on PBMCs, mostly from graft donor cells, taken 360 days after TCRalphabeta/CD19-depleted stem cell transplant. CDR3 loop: CAIKRTFERGAYNEQFF. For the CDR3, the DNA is TGTGCCATCAAGAGGACCTTCGAACGTGGGGCTTACAATGAGCAGTTCTTC.